This T cell receptor (beta chain) appears in the sequencing data of a study of T cells in localized non-small cell lung cancer. Sequencing was performed with immunoSEQ multiplex PCR; in TCRdb, only in-frame clones are kept and a portion is missing. The data contain approximately 60,000 clones, 90% of them singletons. Trimming removed 6 bases from V and 4 bases from J; junction bases left unmatched: 7. In germline, CDR1 is MNHNY, CDR2 SVGAGI (reference sequence). This CDR3 contains 14 residues. Study observations and caveats: Density of T cells in blood, when higher, went with longer overall survival. Adjacent lung held a median roughly 56 of the top 100 tumor clones. Of the tissues analyzed, uninvolved adjacent lung showed maximal T cell clonality, greater than tumor. Heterogeneity remains possible because sequencing was limited to only one tumor region.

To note about this clone: Its cognate antigen is unknown.

This specimen was peripheral blood, taken before any cancer treatment. The sequence came from a woman aged 40-69 years with stage I lung adenocarcinoma. The chain recombines TRBV6-6 with TRBJ1-1, with TRBD1 identical over 8 bases. The DNA for the CDR3 is TGTGCCAGCAGCCGGGGACAGGCGGCCACTGAAGCTTTCTTT. Translating it yields CASSRGQAATEAFF.